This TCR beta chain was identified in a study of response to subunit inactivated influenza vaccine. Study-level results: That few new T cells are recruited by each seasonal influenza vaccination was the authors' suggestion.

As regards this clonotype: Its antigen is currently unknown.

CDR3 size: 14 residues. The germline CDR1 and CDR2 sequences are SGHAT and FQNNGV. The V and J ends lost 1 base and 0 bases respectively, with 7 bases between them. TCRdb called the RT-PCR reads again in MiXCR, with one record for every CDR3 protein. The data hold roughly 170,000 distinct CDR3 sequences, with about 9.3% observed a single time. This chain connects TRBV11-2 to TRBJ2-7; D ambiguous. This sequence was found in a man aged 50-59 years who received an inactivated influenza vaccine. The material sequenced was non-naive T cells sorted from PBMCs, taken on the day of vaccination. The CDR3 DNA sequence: TGTGCCAGCAGCTTAGTCCTGCGCTCCTACGAGCAGTACTTC. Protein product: CASSLVLRSYEQYF.